This T cell receptor (beta chain) was captured in a study of T cells in Graves' hyperthyroidism and ophthalmopathy. Study overall: Sampling of peripheral blood happened at initial diagnosis, prior to any treatment.

Whole-study results and caveats: Most thyroid clonotypes with frequency above 0.001 were detected in blood. By a 13 V-J model, ophthalmopathy was set apart from stable hyperthyroidism. Progression to ophthalmopathy was predicted a median of approximately 6.4 months early.

Germline V gene data show CDR1 as MNHEY and CDR2 as SMNVEV (reference sequence). The length of the CDR3 is 14 residues. The germline V and J ends were trimmed by 6 bases and 0 bases, with 11 bases remaining between them. Authors of the study amplified TCR beta CDR3 regions from RNA transcripts. First-round RT-PCR targeting the TCR CDR3 was performed with the HTBI primer set. One entry per CDR3 protein, called by TCRdb with MiXCR from the multiplex PCR reads. The table shows more than 350,000 distinct CDR3 sequences, with about 15% occurring only once. This clonotype was detected many times. What it binds is unknown.

Sequencing input: blood. The V and J genes are TRBV27 and TRBJ2-5; D is unresolved. The TCR was taken from a woman under 40 with Graves' hyperthyroidism. The CDR3 loop reads CASSAVPYQETQYF. As DNA, the CDR3 is TGTGCCAGCAGCGCAGTCCCGTACCAAGAGACCCAGTACTTC.